These T cell receptor beta chains were read from a single sample in a study of T-cell reconstitution after alpha-beta-depleted transplantation in children. TCRdb passed the PCR reads through MiXCR, listing each CDR3 protein once. The table shows some 260,000 distinct CDR3 sequences, with approximately 24% occurring only once. The starting material was PBMCs, mostly from graft donor cells, obtained 360 days after TCRalphabeta/CD19-depleted stem cell transplant. The source of these receptors is a female patient aged 2-9 years who had a stem cell transplant for congenital amegakaryocytic thrombocytopenia, so the T cells may come from the graft donor. CDR3s include the opening cysteine and the closing phenylalanine or tryptophan. The D gene is left open where the match is weak. Rows give clone size only sometimes, using once, few, many, or a class for an expanded clone.

abundance	v_gene	d_gene	j_gene	CDR3aa	CDR3nt
few	TRBV6-1	TRBD1	TRBJ2-3	CASRTGTGISTDTQYF	TGTGCCAGCAGGACAGGGACAGGGATTAGCACAGATACGCAGTATTTT
NA	TRBV28	NA	TRBJ1-1	CASSPIRKKNTEAFF	TGTGCCAGCAGCCCAATCCGGAAGAAGAACACTGAAGCTTTCTTT
NA	TRBV25-1	NA	TRBJ2-5	CANSEMTTQETQYF	TGTGCCAACAGTGAAATGACAACCCAAGAGACCCAGTACTTC
NA	TRBV28	NA	TRBJ2-5	CASSLMTNQETQYF	TGTGCCAGCAGTTTAATGACGAACCAAGAGACCCAGTACTTC
few	TRBV7-9	NA	TRBJ2-7	CASSSYGSYEQYF	TGTGCCAGCAGCTCCTATGGGTCCTACGAGCAGTACTTC
NA	TRBV15	NA	TRBJ2-2	CATSRVRTPATGELFF	TGTGCCACCAGCAGAGTACGGACCCCCGCCACCGGGGAGCTGTTTTTT
NA	TRBV20-1	NA	TRBJ2-1	CSARGFRGRDNEQFF	TGCAGTGCTAGAGGATTTCGCGGACGAGACAATGAGCAGTTCTTC
few	TRBV12-3/TRBV12-4	NA	TRBJ2-5	CASSLGTPRGTQYF	TGTGCCAGCAGTCTCGGGACGCCCAGGGGGACCCAGTACTTC
many	TRBV4-2	NA	TRBJ2-7	CASSQDQKQGAYEQYF	TGTGCCAGCAGCCAAGATCAGAAGCAGGGCGCCTACGAGCAGTACTTC
NA	TRBV12-3/TRBV12-4	NA	TRBJ2-7	CASIPHRVNYEQYF	TGTGCCAGCATCCCACATCGGGTAAACTACGAGCAGTACTTC
NA	TRBV10-3	NA	TRBJ2-7	CAISGIMTAYYEQYF	TGTGCCATCAGTGGAATTATGACAGCGTACTACGAGCAGTACTTC
NA	TRBV20-1	TRBD2	TRBJ2-7	CSAGNQRGAPYEQYF	TGCAGTGCTGGGAACCAGCGGGGGGCCCCCTACGAGCAGTACTTC
many	TRBV4-1	TRBD1	TRBJ1-2	CASSQTIQGARYGYTF	TGCGCCAGCAGCCAAACCATACAGGGGGCACGGTATGGCTACACCTTC
NA	TRBV12-3/TRBV12-4	NA	TRBJ2-1	CASSFAAGLKEQFF	TGTGCCAGCAGTTTTGCGGCGGGGCTGAAAGAGCAGTTCTTC
few	TRBV7-3	NA	TRBJ2-1	CASSLSGQGIYNEQFF	TGTGCCAGCAGCTTGTCCGGCCAGGGGATTTACAATGAGCAGTTCTTC
few	TRBV7-9	NA	TRBJ1-2	CASSFIVLDGYTF	TGTGCCAGCAGCTTTATCGTGCTTGACGGCTACACCTTC
NA	TRBV6-1	TRBD2	TRBJ2-1	CASRAGTSDYNEQFF	TGTGCCAGCAGAGCCGGGACTAGCGACTACAATGAGCAGTTCTTC
many	TRBV20-1	TRBD2	TRBJ2-1	CSASAGPSYNEQFF	TGCAGTGCTTCAGCGGGACCCTCCTACAATGAGCAGTTCTTC
many	TRBV27	NA	TRBJ1-2	CASSLTRMLNYGYTF	TGTGCCAGCAGTTTAACCAGAATGCTTAACTATGGCTACACCTTC
many	TRBV28	TRBD2	TRBJ2-7	CATSGRNDYEQYF	TGTGCCACTAGCGGGCGGAACGACTACGAGCAGTACTTC
few	TRBV24-1	NA	TRBJ2-2	CATSDMGPGELFF	TGTGCCACCAGTGATATGGGCCCCGGGGAGCTGTTTTTT
NA	TRBV19	NA	TRBJ2-7	CASSIGESYEQYF	TGTGCCAGTAGTATTGGGGAATCCTACGAGCAGTACTTC
NA	TRBV5-5	NA	TRBJ2-7	CASSVLTGLYEQYF	TGTGCCAGCAGCGTGTTAACAGGGTTGTACGAGCAGTACTTC
NA	TRBV6-2/TRBV6-3	NA	TRBJ2-7	CASLERAVSYEQYF	TGTGCCTCCCTGGAGAGGGCGGTCTCCTACGAGCAGTACTTC
many	TRBV12-3/TRBV12-4	NA	TRBJ2-7	CASSLGLRRDPDF	TGTGCCAGCAGTTTAGGCCTAAGGCGGGATCCAGATTTC
many	TRBV5-1	NA	TRBJ2-5	CASSVGTSTLGETQYF	TGCGCCAGCAGCGTCGGGACGAGCACTCTCGGAGAGACCCAGTACTTC
few	TRBV5-1	NA	TRBJ2-2	CASSLERGGTGELFF	TGCGCCAGCAGCTTGGAGAGAGGGGGCACCGGGGAGCTGTTTTTT
few	TRBV20-1	NA	TRBJ1-2	CSARDGAGRGNYGYTF	TGCAGTGCTAGAGATGGGGCCGGGAGGGGGAACTATGGCTACACCTTC
few	TRBV7-9	NA	TRBJ2-2	CASSRAADTGELFF	TGTGCCAGCAGCCGAGCAGCGGACACCGGGGAGCTGTTTTTT
few	TRBV5-1	NA	TRBJ1-1	CASSSVTANTEAFF	TGCGCCAGCAGCTCGGTGACGGCGAACACTGAAGCTTTCTTT
NA	TRBV4-2	NA	TRBJ1-5	CASSQETDSRSVQHF	TGTGCCAGCAGCCAAGAAACGGACAGTCGCTCCGTTCAGCATTTT